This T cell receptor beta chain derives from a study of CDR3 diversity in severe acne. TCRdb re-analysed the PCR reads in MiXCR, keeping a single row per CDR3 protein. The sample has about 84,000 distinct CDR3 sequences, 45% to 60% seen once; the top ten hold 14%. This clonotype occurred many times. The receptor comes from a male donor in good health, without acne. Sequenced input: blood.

This chain's CDR3 is CASSHEGGAQFF. For the CDR3, the DNA is TGCGCCAGCAGCCACGAGGGCGGGGCCCAGTTCTTC. The genes are TRBV4-1 and TRBJ2-1, with D possibly matching TRBD2 (6 bases). V was shortened by 3 bases and J by 13 bases, with 13 bases between the two germline ends. The length of the CDR3 is 12 residues. From germline, CDR1 is MGHRA and CDR2 YSYEKL.